This T cell receptor (beta chain) originates from a study of CD4 and CD8 cells across lung adenocarcinoma regions listed by TCRdb under 2018. Regarding the research as a whole: To look at intratumor heterogeneity in the T cell receptor repertoire, the study compared tumor centers against tumor margins.

As concerns this clonotype: The antigen this receptor binds is unknown. Base qualities are not recorded, but no much larger clone differs from it by a single base.

The donors were patients who had localized lung adenocarcinoma, which is a subtype of non-small cell lung cancer. Samples were obtained from the margins of localized lung adenocarcinomas. For TCR repertoire analysis, CD8+ T cells from tumor tissue were profiled apart from CD4+ T cells. The CDR3 runs 14 residues from the cysteine to the phenylalanine. Here the CDR3 DNA is all that survives: 42 bases in frame from base 1. V loses 4 bases, J loses 3 bases, and the germline ends lie 10 bases apart. CDR1 is given as SGHDN and CDR2 as FVKESK, both from the germline V gene. Library preparation used PCR. The data were produced on a HiSeq X Ten. TCRdb cleaned the public reads at Q25 with fastp, built clones with MiXCR and kept in-frame beta chains. When rows share a CDR3 protein, they turn into one entry using the most common DNA and genes. The sample data list 12,000 or so distinct CDR3 sequences, and around half of these were observed just once. Approximately 25% of the sample goes to the ten largest clones.

Here the chain combines TRBV14 and TRBJ2-1, with the D gene uncertain. This TCR derives from a female donor with lung adenocarcinoma. The CD4 and CD8 labels of this study may be unreliable. Source material: CD8+ T cells from the margin of a lung tumor. This sample's cell subset or site label indicates: tumor margin region. Here the CDR3 is given as CASSPLAGYNEQFF. The bases are TGTGCCAGCAGCCCATTGGCCGGCTACAATGAGCAGTTCTTC.